This is a list of T cell receptor beta chains from one sample in a study of identical twins. TCRdb passed the 5' RACE reads through MiXCR, listing each CDR3 protein once. Of nearly 200,000 distinct CDR3 sequences detected, approximately 15% appear once; the ten largest clones hold 35% to 45%. This sample also belongs to another study, concerning T cells expressing NK-cell markers.

Sample: CD8+ T cells sorted from blood. All receptors derive from a young woman in good health. Each CDR3 is given with its conserved first and last residue. The D gene is left open where the match is weak. Expanded clones are given a class, and other clones once, few, many or no size at all.

j_call | d_call | clone_size | v_call | cdr3_aa | cdr3_nt
TRBJ2-2 | . | few | TRBV12-3/TRBV12-4 | CASSLFLGRNTGELFF | TGTGCCAGCAGTTTATTCCTAGGACGTAACACCGGGGAGCTGTTTTTT
TRBJ2-1 | TRBD2 | few | TRBV10-2 | CASTLTGTSGYEQFF | TGCGCCAGCACCTTAACCGGGACTAGCGGGTATGAGCAGTTCTTC
TRBJ2-7 | . | few | TRBV20-1 | CSARDHRSGYEQYF | TGCAGTGCTAGAGATCATCGAAGCGGCTACGAGCAGTACTTC
TRBJ1-1 | . | . | TRBV6-5 | CASSYSGLAFF | TGTGCCAGCAGTTACTCGGGTTTAGCTTTCTTT
TRBJ2-3 | . | . | TRBV9 | CASSSPRDSLSTDTQYF | TGTGCCAGCAGCTCGCCCCGGGACTCACTCAGCACAGATACGCAGTATTTT
TRBJ2-2 | . | few | TRBV29-1 | CSVEAGELFF | TGCAGCGTGGAGGCCGGGGAGCTGTTTTTT
TRBJ1-2 | . | . | TRBV7-6 | CASSPRGANYGYTF | TGTGCCAGCAGCCCTCGAGGTGCCAACTATGGCTACACCTTC
TRBJ1-5 | . | few | TRBV6-5 | CASSYSAGFQPQHF | TGTGCCAGCAGTTACTCGGCTGGGTTTCAGCCCCAGCATTTT
TRBJ2-5 | TRBD2 | . | TRBV27 | CATWIAGGRTQYF | TGTGCCACCTGGATAGCGGGTGGAAGGACCCAGTACTTC
TRBJ2-7 | . | . | TRBV14 | CASSQRESSYEQYF | TGTGCCAGCAGCCAACGGGAGAGCTCCTACGAGCAGTACTTC
TRBJ2-2 | . | . | TRBV12-3/TRBV12-4 | CASSLVATGELFF | TGTGCCAGCAGTTTAGTGGCTACCGGGGAGCTGTTTTTT
TRBJ2-7 | . | . | TRBV29-1 | CSVLQDPSYEQYF | TGCAGCGTTCTGCAGGATCCTTCCTACGAGCAGTACTTC
TRBJ2-1 | . | . | TRBV11-2 | CASSPMTSPPNNEQFF | TGTGCCAGCAGCCCGATGACTTCCCCGCCGAACAATGAGCAGTTCTTC
TRBJ2-4 | . | many | TRBV20-1 | CSATGGENIQYF | TGCAGTGCTACCGGAGGCGAAAACATTCAGTACTTC
TRBJ1-2 | . | . | TRBV6-5 | CASSYRAVGNGYTF | TGTGCCAGCAGTTACAGGGCCGTCGGTAATGGCTACACCTTC
TRBJ2-7 | TRBD1 | . | TRBV27 | CASRLGTGWGSYEQYF | TGTGCCAGCAGGCTGGGGACAGGGTGGGGCTCCTACGAGCAGTACTTC
TRBJ1-2 | TRBD1 | . | TRBV27 | CASSLGTGLNGYTF | TGTGCCAGCAGTCTGGGGACAGGTTTGAATGGCTACACCTTC
TRBJ2-7 | . | . | TRBV7-6 | CVTGDGSYEQYF | TGTGTTACAGGAGATGGATCCTACGAGCAGTACTTC
TRBJ2-5 | . | . | TRBV20-1 | CSASSYSRESQYF | TGCAGTGCTAGCAGCTACTCAAGAGAGAGCCAGTACTTC
TRBJ2-7 | TRBD2 | . | TRBV11-3 | CASSWRDYSYEQYF | TGTGCCAGCAGCTGGAGGGACTATAGCTACGAGCAGTACTTC
TRBJ1-1 | TRBD1 | . | TRBV20-1 | CSAGRDRGIQEAFF | TGCAGTGCTGGCCGGGACAGGGGGATCCAAGAAGCTTTCTTT
TRBJ2-7 | . | few | TRBV5-1 | CASSLRGGGPNEQYF | TGCGCCAGCAGCTTAAGGGGCGGAGGCCCAAACGAGCAGTACTTC
TRBJ2-3 | TRBD1 | . | TRBV27 | CASQGQSTDTQYF | TGTGCCAGCCAGGGACAGTCCACAGATACGCAGTATTTT
TRBJ2-1 | TRBD2 | few | TRBV10-3 | CAISSPGLAGGPMNNEQFF | TGTGCCATCAGTTCACCTGGACTAGCGGGGGGGCCGATGAACAATGAGCAGTTCTTC
TRBJ2-7 | TRBD2 | . | TRBV29-1 | CSADAGVGAYEQYF | TGCAGCGCGGACGCGGGAGTAGGGGCCTACGAGCAGTACTTC
TRBJ2-5 | . | . | TRBV9 | CASSVVDGETQYF | TGTGCCAGCAGCGTAGTGGACGGGGAGACCCAGTACTTC
TRBJ2-7 | . | . | TRBV25-1 | CASSDLSEQYF | TGTGCCAGCAGTGACCTCTCCGAGCAGTACTTC
TRBJ2-3 | . | few | TRBV27 | CASGGRVKTQYF | TGTGCCAGCGGAGGACGGGTAAAGACGCAGTATTTT
TRBJ2-3 | TRBD2 | few | TRBV9 | CASSVAAGSDTQYF | TGTGCCAGCAGCGTGGCAGCGGGATCGGATACGCAGTATTTT
TRBJ1-2 | . | . | TRBV7-9 | CASSLEAQYGYTF | TGTGCCAGCAGCTTAGAGGCCCAGTATGGCTACACCTTC
TRBJ2-7 | . | . | TRBV7-9 | CASSLFEGTPYEQYF | TGTGCCAGCAGCTTGTTTGAAGGGACACCATACGAGCAGTACTTC
TRBJ2-1 | . | few | TRBV6-5 | CASSPRLGGSYNEQFF | TGTGCCAGCAGTCCTCGACTTGGGGGCTCCTACAATGAGCAGTTCTTC
TRBJ2-1 | TRBD2 | many | TRBV27 | CASRAGGNEQFF | TGTGCCAGCAGGGCGGGGGGGAATGAGCAGTTCTTC
TRBJ2-7 | . | few | TRBV6-2/TRBV6-3 | CASSYGETYEQYF | TGTGCCAGCAGTTACGGGGAAACCTACGAGCAGTACTTC
TRBJ2-7 | . | . | TRBV4-1 | CARSPGRLCSYEQYF | TGTGCCAGGAGCCCCGGGCGCCTCTGCTCCTACGAGCAGTACTTC
TRBJ2-2 | TRBD2 | few | TRBV2 | CASSRSSGSVSGELFF | TGTGCCAGCAGCCGATCTAGCGGGAGTGTGTCCGGGGAGCTGTTTTTT
TRBJ1-6 | . | . | TRBV27 | CASSYSGGVNSPLHF | TGTGCCAGCAGTTATTCGGGGGGCGTCAATTCACCCCTCCACTTT
TRBJ2-5 | TRBD1 | many | TRBV6-2/TRBV6-3 | CASITDRGQGETQYF | TGTGCCAGCATCACGGACAGGGGGCAAGGAGAGACCCAGTACTTC
TRBJ1-1 | . | few | TRBV5-1 | CASSPAGSEYTEAFF | TGCGCCAGCAGCCCTGCGGGTAGTGAATACACTGAAGCTTTCTTT
TRBJ2-7 | . | . | TRBV2 | CASSDREKGSYEQYF | TGTGCCAGCTCAGATCGGGAAAAGGGCTCCTACGAGCAGTACTTC
TRBJ2-7 | . | . | TRBV6-2/TRBV6-3 | CASSHRTEGYEQYF | TGTGCCAGCAGCCACCGGACAGAAGGTTACGAGCAGTACTTC
TRBJ2-1 | . | many | TRBV4-3 | CASSQVADNEQFF | TGCGCCAGCAGCCAAGTAGCAGACAATGAGCAGTTCTTC
TRBJ2-1 | . | few | TRBV4-3 | CASSLDGGSYNEQFF | TGCGCCAGCAGCCTCGACGGGGGTTCCTACAATGAGCAGTTCTTC
TRBJ2-5 | . | once | TRBV11-2 | CASSLDFDGGPLGETQYF | TGTGCCAGCAGCTTAGATTTCGACGGCGGACCCTTGGGAGAGACCCAGTACTTC
TRBJ2-5 | . | . | TRBV15 | CATNKGLMETQYF | TGTGCCACCAACAAGGGCCTCATGGAGACCCAGTACTTC
TRBJ1-3 | . | few | TRBV7-9 | CASSLKICLGCGNTIYF | TGTGCCAGCAGCTTAAAAATCTGCCTGGGATGTGGAAACACCATATATTTT
TRBJ2-1 | TRBD1 | few | TRBV29-1 | CSVDQGAEQFF | TGCAGCGTTGATCAGGGGGCTGAGCAGTTCTTC
TRBJ1-2 | TRBD1 | few | TRBV19 | CASSPIAGGYGYTF | TGTGCCAGTAGTCCAATAGCAGGGGGCTATGGCTACACCTTC
TRBJ1-2 | . | once | TRBV6-1 | CASSEYRVYGYTF | TGTGCCAGCAGTGAATACAGAGTCTATGGCTACACCTTC
TRBJ1-2 | . | . | TRBV12-3/TRBV12-4 | CASSEGSGRNTF | TGTGCCAGCAGTGAAGGGTCAGGGAGGAACACCTTC
TRBJ2-7 | . | few | TRBV7-2 | CASSGGFSEQYF | TGTGCCAGCAGCGGCGGGTTCTCCGAGCAGTACTTC
TRBJ2-1 | . | few | TRBV3-1 | CASSLVFTGTPNNEQFF | TGTGCCAGCAGCCTAGTCTTTACCGGGACACCAAACAATGAGCAGTTCTTC
TRBJ1-2 | TRBD1 | few | TRBV7-9 | CASSTSGGPIGYTF | TGTGCCAGCAGCACTTCAGGGGGCCCTATCGGCTACACCTTC
TRBJ2-7 | TRBD2 | . | TRBV20-1 | CSANAGGPEQYF | TGCAGTGCTAATGCGGGGGGCCCCGAGCAGTACTTC